A single T cell receptor beta chain is shown here with its context. The sample comes from a study of control samples from healthy donors and cancer patients. The assay was immunoSEQ multiplex PCR, and TCRdb's table has in-frame clones only and misses some. Among 90,000 to 150,000 clones listed, 70% to 90% were seen once. Trimming cost V 6 bases and J 3 bases, with 11 bases left between them. The length of the CDR3 is 13 residues. The sequence was obtained from a man aged 50 to 59 in good health. The chain couples TRBV12-3 or TRBV12-4 to TRBJ1-1; TRBD1 is a possible D gene (5 bases). The sequenced sample consisted of blood. The CDR3 coding sequence is TGTGCCAGCAGACGGGACCGGGACACTGAAGCTTTCTTT. Encoded protein: CASRRDRDTEAFF.